The 17 T cell receptor beta chains below were found in one sample sequenced in a study of T cell repertoires in cytomegalovirus infection. Each CDR3 protein is one row after TCRdb ran MiXCR on the reads. The profile shows 290,000 or so distinct CDR3 sequences, roughly 26% of them singletons. The sample taken for sequencing was PBMCs. These receptors were taken from a human donor in good health (CMV status not recorded). Some clones in this sample may be carry-over from other donors' samples.

This clonotype was seen repeatedly, ten times or more. The rearrangement joins TRBV28 to TRBJ1-6, with D perhaps TRBD1 (5 bases). This CDR3 is 14 amino acids long. Trimming removed 2 bases at V and 6 bases at J, with 8 bases between. Germline lookup yields CDR1 MDHEN and CDR2 SYDVKM. CDR3 sequence reads: CASSLIGVNSPLHF. The DNA for the CDR3 is TGTGCCAGCAGTTTAATAGGGGTTAATTCACCCCTCCACTTT. The full variable domain, completed using reference TRBV28 and TRBJ1-6, is DVKVTQSSRYLVKRTGEKVFLECVQDMDHENMFWYRQDPGLGLRLIYFSYDVKMKEKGDIPEGYSVSREKKERFSLILESASTNQTSMYLCASSLIGVNSPLHFGNGTRLTVT.

The chain couples TRBV28 to TRBJ2-5, with 7 bases fitting TRBD1. Germline V gives CDR1 MDHEN, CDR2 SYDVKM. The junction had 7 bases not matched to a gene; V was cut back by 6 bases and J by 3 bases. The CDR3 sequence is 14 residues long. The CDR3 here is CASSSGQTEETQYF. The CDR3 DNA sequence: TGTGCCAGCAGCTCGGGACAGACCGAAGAGACCCAGTACTTC.

This clonotype was found a few times. The chain recombines TRBV28 with TRBJ1-1, with D unresolved. Germline-derived CDR1 and CDR2 are MDHEN and SYDVKM. Between the trimmed V and J ends, which lost 6 bases and 7 bases, there was a span of 12 bases. This CDR3 is built from 12 residues. CDR3: CASRSPALEAFF. As DNA, the CDR3 is TGTGCCAGCAGGTCCCCGGCACTTGAAGCTTTCTTT.

The chain couples TRBV7-2 to TRBJ2-1; possibly TRBD2 for D (6 bases). The CDR3 spans 16 residues. The ends were cut back, 3 bases at V and 7 bases at J, with 19 bases in the middle. Germline loops: CDR1 SGHTA, CDR2 FQGNSA. The CDR3 DNA follows: TGTGCCAGCAGCTTCCCCGGGAGTGTATTAAAAAATGAGCAGTTCTTC. This gives the protein CASSFPGSVLKNEQFF.

The chain combines TRBV11-2 with TRBJ2-6; TRBD2 matches at 11 bases. Germline V lookup: CDR1 SGHAT, CDR2 FQNNGV. The CDR3 runs 18 residues. V shed 3 bases and J 0 bases; nucleotides not matched to a gene: 4. The CDR3 bases are TGTGCCAGCAGCTTGAGGGGACTAGCGGTCTCTGGGGCCAACGTCCTGACTTTC. It specifies CASSLRGLAVSGANVLTF.

This clonotype was counted at least ten times. The gene calls are TRBV6-5 and TRBJ2-3; 15 bases are a match to TRBD2. CDR1 is MNHEY, CDR2 SVGAGI, per germline. The J segment lost 9 bases and the V segment lost 5 bases, leaving 12 bases of the junction unmatched. The CDR3 consists of 17 residues. CDR3 in DNA: TGTGCCAGCAGTGAGGGACTAGCGGGGGGAAGAGGGGGCACGCAGTATTTT. Protein product: CASSEGLAGGRGGTQYF.

Only a few counts were recorded for this clonotype. J is TRBJ2-1 and V is TRBV20-1; TRBD1 might be the D (6 bases). This CDR3 has 11 residues. Germline loops: CDR1 DFQATT, CDR2 SNEGSKA (reference sequence). V gave up 0 bases and J gave up 15 bases, with 12 bases separating them. This chain's CDR3 is CSARELGGSFF. Here the CDR3 DNA reads TGCAGTGCTAGAGAACTAGGGGGATCGTTCTTC.

This clonotype was counted a few times. The chain employs TRBV25-1 and TRBJ2-2, with D possibly TRBD1 on 6 matching bases. The V end lost 3 bases, the J end lost 3 bases, and 32 bases lay between the germline ends. Per the germline V gene, CDR1 is MGHDK and CDR2 is SYGVNS. The CDR3 loop spans 22 amino acids. The CDR3 spells CASSEMMGAHRETADYTGELFF. In DNA, the CDR3 is TGTGCCAGCAGTGAGATGATGGGGGCGCATCGAGAAACAGCGGACTACACCGGGGAGCTGTTTTTT.

This clonotype was detected only once. The chain uses TRBV20-1 and TRBJ1-5, with no clear D. V gave up 0 bases and J gave up 0 bases, with 12 bases separating them. The CDR3 is 16 amino acids. Germline V gene data show CDR1 as DFQATT and CDR2 as SNEGSKA (reference sequence). In DNA, the CDR3 is TGCAGTGCTAGAGATGGCAGCAGATATAGCAATCAGCCCCAGCATTTT. It translates to CSARDGSRYSNQPQHF.

This clonotype has ten or more counts. V gene TRBV7-2 combines with J gene TRBJ2-5; no clear D. The CDR3 covers 14 residues. Germline values: CDR1 SGHTA, CDR2 FQGNSA. Trimming took 1 base from V and 7 from J, leaving 13 bases between them. CDR3 in amino acids: CASSLDRPPGTQYF. CDR3 bases: TGTGCCAGCAGCTTAGACAGACCCCCCGGGACCCAGTACTTC.

CDR3 amino acids: CATSRDLETQYF. CDR3 nucleotides: TGTGCCACCAGCAGAGACTTAGAGACCCAGTACTTC. The chain carries TRBV15 and TRBJ2-5, with D unclear. The CDR3 is 12 amino acids. The V gene lost 0 bases and the J gene lost 4 bases, with 3 bases spanning the gap. Germline assignment: CDR1 LNHNV and CDR2 YYDKDF (reference sequence).

The V gene is TRBV20-1, the J gene TRBJ2-7, with D tentatively TRBD1 (5 bases). Germline loops: CDR1 DFQATT, CDR2 SNEGSKA (reference sequence). V lost 2 bases and J lost 6, with 17 bases in between. This CDR3 contains 14 residues. Here the CDR3 reads CSARSQVAPVEQYF. CDR3 DNA sequence: TGCAGTGCTAGATCACAGGTTGCGCCGGTCGAGCAGTACTTC.

This chain uses TRBV7-2 with TRBJ2-2, with 10 bases aligning to TRBD2. V was pared by 5 bases and J by 2 bases, with 8 bases of the junction left unmatched. Germline V gene sequence: CDR1 SGHTA, CDR2 FQGNSA. The CDR3 contains 17 residues. CDR3 bases: TGTGCCAGCAGCAAACTAGCGGGATGGTTTAACACCGGGGAGCTGTTTTTT. This codes for CASSKLAGWFNTGELFF.

The rearrangement joins TRBV12-3 or TRBV12-4 to TRBJ1-1; unclear D gene. V shed 7 bases and J shed 8 bases, with 11 bases lying between them. There are 11 residues in the CDR3. This chain's CDR3 is CASTEETEAFF. CDR3 nucleotides: TGTGCCAGCACCGAAGAGACCGAAGCTTTCTTT.

Regarding this clonotype: Being one base from a much bigger clone, this may be a read error. V and J are TRBV7-3 and TRBJ2-5; no clear D. The CDR3 contains 14 residues. Trimming took 1 base from V and 5 from J, leaving 11 bases between them. From germline, CDR1 is SGHTA and CDR2 FQGTGA. The CDR3 is CASSLRPNGETQYF. DNA for the CDR3: TGTGCCAGCAGCTTAAGACCCAACGGGGAGACCCAGTACTTC. Drawing the rest from reference TRBV7-3 and TRBJ2-5, the complete variable domain is GAGVSQTPSNKVTEKGKYVELRCDPISGHTALYWYRQSLGQGPEFLIYFQGTGAADDSGLPNDRFFAVRPEGSVSTLKIQRTERGDSAVYLCASSLRPNGETQYFGPGTRLLVL.

This clonotype was detected many times. V is TRBV7-2 and J is TRBJ2-3, with unresolved D. This CDR3 has 15 amino acids. CDR1 and CDR2 from the germline V gene are SGHTA and FQGNSA. V shed 1 base and J shed 2 bases, with 10 bases lying between them. The CDR3 DNA reads TGTGCCAGCAGCTTAGTAGGCCTGCCCACAGATACGCAGTATTTT. This codes for CASSLVGLPTDTQYF.

This clonotype came up a few times. The chain is built from TRBV29-1 and TRBJ2-3; possible D gene TRBD2, 5 bases. This CDR3 comprises 15 residues. Germline-derived CDR1 and CDR2 are SQVTM and ANQGSEA. Trimming stripped 1 base from V and 3 bases from J, with 14 bases between. The CDR3 bases are TGCAGCGTTGAAGGAACCCCCCGGGGTACAGATACGCAGTATTTT. Its translation is CSVEGTPRGTDTQYF.